The 2 T cell receptor beta chains below come from one sample, sequenced in a study of T cell changes during pregnancy in multiple sclerosis. Some clones are missing from TCRdb's copy, which holds only in-frame ones; the method was immunoSEQ multiplex PCR. This table holds 40,000 or so clones, 92% found once. Source: CD8+ T cells from peripheral blood mononuclear cells, taken in the first trimester of pregnancy. Every receptor here comes from a female donor with multiple sclerosis, enrolled in a pregnancy study.

This chain joins TRBV2 and TRBJ2-2, with TRBD2 as a possible D gene (5 bases). CDR1 SNHLY and CDR2 FYNNEI come from the germline V gene. Trimming took 1 base from V and 5 from J, leaving 8 bases between them. The CDR3 covers 14 residues. CDR3 sequence: CASSEVGLTGELFF. The CDR3 DNA is TGTGCCAGCAGTGAAGTAGGACTTACCGGGGAGCTGTTTTTT.

The V gene is TRBV7-6, the J gene TRBJ2-6, with D possibly TRBD1 on 7 matching bases. There are 16 residues in the CDR3. Trimming left V 4 bases short and J 2 bases short, with 12 bases between. Germline loops: CDR1 SGHVS, CDR2 FNYEAQ. This chain's CDR3 is CASSSQGGAGANVLTF. The CDR3 coding sequence is TGTGCCAGCAGCTCGCAGGGGGGCGCTGGGGCCAACGTCCTGACTTTC.